The TCR beta chain described here comes from a study of Siglec-9 on CD8 T cells in melanoma. Overall study findings and caveats: An effector memory CD8+ subset marked by Siglec-9 reportedly appeared to gather in melanoma.

Trimming pared 4 bases from V and 0 bases from J, leaving 7 bases between. Germline V gene sequence: CDR1 MDHEN, CDR2 SYDVKM. This CDR3 is built from 13 residues. Measured with immunoSEQ multiplex PCR; TCRdb has only the in-frame clones, and not every one. Among about 36,000 clones listed, about 86% were seen once. In regard to this clone: Its cognate antigen is unknown.

The chain is built from TRBV28 and TRBJ2-7; D is undetermined. The sample consisted of Siglec-9- CD8+ T cells sorted from blood. The TCR comes from a human donor in good health. CDR3 protein: CASSSTLSYEQYF. The CDR3 DNA reads TGTGCCAGCAGTTCGACACTCTCCTACGAGCAGTACTTC.